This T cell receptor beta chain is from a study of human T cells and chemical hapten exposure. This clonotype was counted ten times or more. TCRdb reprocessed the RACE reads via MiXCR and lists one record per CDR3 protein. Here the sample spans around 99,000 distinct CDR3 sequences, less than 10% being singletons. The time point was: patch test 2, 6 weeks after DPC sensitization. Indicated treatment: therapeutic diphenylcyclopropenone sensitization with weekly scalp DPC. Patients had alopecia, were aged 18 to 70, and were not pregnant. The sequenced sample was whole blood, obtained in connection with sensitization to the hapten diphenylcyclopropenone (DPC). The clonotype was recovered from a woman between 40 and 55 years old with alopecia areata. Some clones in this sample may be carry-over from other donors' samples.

The CDR3 protein is CSARGGQTYEQYF. Here the CDR3 DNA reads TGCAGTGCCCGGGGGGGACAGACCTACGAGCAGTACTTC. The chain recombines TRBV20-1 with TRBJ2-7, with D tentatively TRBD2 (8 bases). The germline V and J ends were trimmed by 6 bases and 2 bases, with 14 bases remaining between them. CDR3 length equals 13 residues. In germline, CDR1 is DFQATT, CDR2 SNEGSKA (reference sequence).